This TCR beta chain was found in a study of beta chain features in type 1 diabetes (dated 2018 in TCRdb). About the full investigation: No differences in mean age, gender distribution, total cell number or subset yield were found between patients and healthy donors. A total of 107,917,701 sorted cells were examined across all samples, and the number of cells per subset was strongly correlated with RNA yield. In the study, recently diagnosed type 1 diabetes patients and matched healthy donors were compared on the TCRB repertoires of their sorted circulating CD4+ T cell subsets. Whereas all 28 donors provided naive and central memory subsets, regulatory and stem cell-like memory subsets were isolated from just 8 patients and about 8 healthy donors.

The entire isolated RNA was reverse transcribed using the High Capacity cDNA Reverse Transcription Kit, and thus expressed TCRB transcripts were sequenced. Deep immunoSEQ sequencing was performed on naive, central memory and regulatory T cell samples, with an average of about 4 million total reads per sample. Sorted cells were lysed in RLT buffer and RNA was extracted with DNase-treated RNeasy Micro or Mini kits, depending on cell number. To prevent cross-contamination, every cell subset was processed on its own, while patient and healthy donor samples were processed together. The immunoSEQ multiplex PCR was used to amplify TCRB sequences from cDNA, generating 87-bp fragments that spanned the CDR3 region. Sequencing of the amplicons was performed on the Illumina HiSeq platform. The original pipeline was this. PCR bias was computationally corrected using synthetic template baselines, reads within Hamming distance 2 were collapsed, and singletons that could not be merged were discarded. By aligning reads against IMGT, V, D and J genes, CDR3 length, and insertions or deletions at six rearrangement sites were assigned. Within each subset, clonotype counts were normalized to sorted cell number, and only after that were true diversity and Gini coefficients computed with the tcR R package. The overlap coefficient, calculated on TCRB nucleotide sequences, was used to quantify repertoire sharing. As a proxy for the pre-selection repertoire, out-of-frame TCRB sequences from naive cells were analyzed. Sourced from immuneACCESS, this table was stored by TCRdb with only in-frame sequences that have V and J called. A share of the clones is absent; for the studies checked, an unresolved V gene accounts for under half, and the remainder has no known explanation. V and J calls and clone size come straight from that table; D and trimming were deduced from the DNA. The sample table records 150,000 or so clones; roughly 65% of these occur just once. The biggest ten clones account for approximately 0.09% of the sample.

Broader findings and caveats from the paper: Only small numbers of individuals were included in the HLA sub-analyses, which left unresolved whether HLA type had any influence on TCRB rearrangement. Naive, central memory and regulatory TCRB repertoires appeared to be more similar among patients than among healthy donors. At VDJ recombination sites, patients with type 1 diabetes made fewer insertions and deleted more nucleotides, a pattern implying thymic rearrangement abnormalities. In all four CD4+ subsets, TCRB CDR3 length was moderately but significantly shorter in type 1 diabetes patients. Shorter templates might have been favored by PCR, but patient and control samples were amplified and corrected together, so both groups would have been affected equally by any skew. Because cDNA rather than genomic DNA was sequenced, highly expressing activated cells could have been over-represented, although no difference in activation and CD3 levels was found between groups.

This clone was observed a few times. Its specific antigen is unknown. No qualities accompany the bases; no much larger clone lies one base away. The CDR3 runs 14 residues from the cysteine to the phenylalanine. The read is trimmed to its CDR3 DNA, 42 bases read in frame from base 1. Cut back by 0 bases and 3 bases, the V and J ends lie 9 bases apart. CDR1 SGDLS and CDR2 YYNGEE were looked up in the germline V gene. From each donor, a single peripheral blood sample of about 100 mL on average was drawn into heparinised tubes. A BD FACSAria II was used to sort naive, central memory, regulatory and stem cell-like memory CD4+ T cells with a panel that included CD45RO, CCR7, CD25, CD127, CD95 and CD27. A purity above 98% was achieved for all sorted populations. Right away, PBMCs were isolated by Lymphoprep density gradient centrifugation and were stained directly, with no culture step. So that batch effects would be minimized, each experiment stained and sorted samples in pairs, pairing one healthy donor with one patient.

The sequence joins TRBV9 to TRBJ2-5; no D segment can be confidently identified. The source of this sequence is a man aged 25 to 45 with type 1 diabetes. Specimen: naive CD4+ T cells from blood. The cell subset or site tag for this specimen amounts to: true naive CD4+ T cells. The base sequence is TGTGCCAGCAGCGTAGTCGGAGAAAAAGAGACCCAGTACTTC. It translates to CASSVVGEKETQYF.